This T cell receptor (beta chain) was observed in a study of blood T cell repertoires in COVID-19. As for the study in general: Samples taken during acute and convalescent COVID-19 were collected in the United States, Italy and Spain.

TCRdb keeps only in-frame clones here, not all; method: immunoSEQ multiplex PCR. The table lists under 250,000 clones, more than 75% of them singletons. CDR3 length equals 16 residues. The V gene's germline CDR1 is KGHSH and CDR2 LQKENI. Trimming removed 3 bases at V and 2 bases at J, with 14 bases between. Patients at the Seattle site were enrolled during active infection and followed longitudinally. This clone showed up just a few times. This sequence joins TRBV18 and TRBJ1-5; maybe TRBD1 (5 bases). Sequencing used peripheral blood. This receptor was identified in a man aged 45 to 65 with COVID-19, enrolled during active disease. The CDR3 nucleotides read TGTGCCAGCTCACCCGAGTTGGCGGGGGGCAATCAGCCCCAGCATTTT. Protein product: CASSPELAGGNQPQHF.